Given below is one T cell receptor (beta chain) in context. No cognate antigen has been identified for it. No clone much larger than this one lies a single base away; base qualities are absent. As encoded in the germline V gene, CDR1 is MDHEN while CDR2 is SYDVKM. The CDR3 numbers 18 residues from cysteine through phenylalanine. Only the CDR3 part of the read is kept: 54 bases, read in frame from the first base. V ends up 6 bases short and J 2 bases short, with an unmatched junction base count of 15. The sample's time point label is to be understood as: about 28 days (+/-7) after the second vaccine dose. Because spike-specific TCR depth and breadth did not differ between the two schedules, AZD1222 recipients who got a second dose at roughly 4 weeks were pooled with those who got a second dose at roughly 12 weeks. Samples from vaccinated people were obtained from the UK trials COV001 and COV002, which included a single-blind randomized controlled phase 2/3 trial of AZD1222 (ChAdOx1 nCoV-19) in healthy adults. Trial participant PBMC samples were collected at day 0 and day 28 after the second dose for TCRbeta chain sequencing.

This specimen comes from a study of T cell responses to AZD1222 COVID-19 vaccine (dated by TCRdb to about 2021). Some background on the complete study: A total of about 230 trial participants underwent TCR sequencing, of whom about 210 received two doses of AZD1222 and some 25 received two doses of the MenACWY control vaccine. Enrollment into the trials was organized by age into subgroups of 18-55, 56-69 and 70-plus years, and those subgroups contained roughly 150, 30 and 60 TCR-sequenced participants, respectively.

Study-level results and caveats: Nearly half of unique spike-specific TCRs reportedly recognized epitopes outside regions mutated in the B.1.351 and B.1.1.7 variants. Because no samples from the day 14 peak response were available, repertoires could be characterized only after the peak T cell response. After two AZD1222 doses, both the breadth and the depth of spike-specific TCRs were significantly higher than at day 0 and than in MenACWY recipients. Only five or six AZD1222 recipients were SARS-CoV-2 seropositive at baseline, limiting conclusions about previously exposed vaccinees. In the small 56-69-year group, the increase in depth fell short of significance, most likely because of low power. Participants were mostly white British, with more females than males. The authors suggested clonal diversity may have been underestimated. The whole spike protein was spanned by vaccine-associated CD4 TCRs, and dominant responses were seen in regions 160-218 and 743-854.

The CDR3 regions of human TCRbeta chains were analyzed by immunosequencing. For the original study's pipeline: TCRs in the repertoires were matched against a reference library of SARS-CoV-2-specific TCRs that had been generated with the MIRA antigen-specificity platform. Breadth was defined as the fraction of unique TCRs that were SARS-CoV-2-associated, and depth was defined as the fraction of total T cells that were SARS-CoV-2-associated. Each spike-specific TCR was assigned to its reactive spike region and to a CD4 or CD8 class using the MIRA data. Log10-transformed breadth and depth values were compared by one-way ANOVA with Sidak's multiple comparisons tests. TCRdb re-hosts the immuneACCESS table, in-frame sequences only. Its copies lack some clones; in the studies checked, an unresolved V gene accounts for under half of them, and the cause for the rest is not known. For V, J and clone size, that table is used; D and trimming come from the DNA. This sample is represented by about 150,000 clones; 87% of them were singletons. Of the sample, about 9% falls within the top ten clones.

The sample here was peripheral blood, taken 28 days after the second AZD1222 dose. The receptor comes from an adult who received the AZD1222 COVID-19 vaccine. The chain employs TRBV28 and TRBJ1-5, with 8 bases matching TRBD1. CDR3 region: CASRKDRGGVVGNQPQHF. The DNA sequence is given as TGTGCCAGCAGGAAAGACAGGGGCGGTGTTGTTGGCAATCAGCCCCAGCATTTT.